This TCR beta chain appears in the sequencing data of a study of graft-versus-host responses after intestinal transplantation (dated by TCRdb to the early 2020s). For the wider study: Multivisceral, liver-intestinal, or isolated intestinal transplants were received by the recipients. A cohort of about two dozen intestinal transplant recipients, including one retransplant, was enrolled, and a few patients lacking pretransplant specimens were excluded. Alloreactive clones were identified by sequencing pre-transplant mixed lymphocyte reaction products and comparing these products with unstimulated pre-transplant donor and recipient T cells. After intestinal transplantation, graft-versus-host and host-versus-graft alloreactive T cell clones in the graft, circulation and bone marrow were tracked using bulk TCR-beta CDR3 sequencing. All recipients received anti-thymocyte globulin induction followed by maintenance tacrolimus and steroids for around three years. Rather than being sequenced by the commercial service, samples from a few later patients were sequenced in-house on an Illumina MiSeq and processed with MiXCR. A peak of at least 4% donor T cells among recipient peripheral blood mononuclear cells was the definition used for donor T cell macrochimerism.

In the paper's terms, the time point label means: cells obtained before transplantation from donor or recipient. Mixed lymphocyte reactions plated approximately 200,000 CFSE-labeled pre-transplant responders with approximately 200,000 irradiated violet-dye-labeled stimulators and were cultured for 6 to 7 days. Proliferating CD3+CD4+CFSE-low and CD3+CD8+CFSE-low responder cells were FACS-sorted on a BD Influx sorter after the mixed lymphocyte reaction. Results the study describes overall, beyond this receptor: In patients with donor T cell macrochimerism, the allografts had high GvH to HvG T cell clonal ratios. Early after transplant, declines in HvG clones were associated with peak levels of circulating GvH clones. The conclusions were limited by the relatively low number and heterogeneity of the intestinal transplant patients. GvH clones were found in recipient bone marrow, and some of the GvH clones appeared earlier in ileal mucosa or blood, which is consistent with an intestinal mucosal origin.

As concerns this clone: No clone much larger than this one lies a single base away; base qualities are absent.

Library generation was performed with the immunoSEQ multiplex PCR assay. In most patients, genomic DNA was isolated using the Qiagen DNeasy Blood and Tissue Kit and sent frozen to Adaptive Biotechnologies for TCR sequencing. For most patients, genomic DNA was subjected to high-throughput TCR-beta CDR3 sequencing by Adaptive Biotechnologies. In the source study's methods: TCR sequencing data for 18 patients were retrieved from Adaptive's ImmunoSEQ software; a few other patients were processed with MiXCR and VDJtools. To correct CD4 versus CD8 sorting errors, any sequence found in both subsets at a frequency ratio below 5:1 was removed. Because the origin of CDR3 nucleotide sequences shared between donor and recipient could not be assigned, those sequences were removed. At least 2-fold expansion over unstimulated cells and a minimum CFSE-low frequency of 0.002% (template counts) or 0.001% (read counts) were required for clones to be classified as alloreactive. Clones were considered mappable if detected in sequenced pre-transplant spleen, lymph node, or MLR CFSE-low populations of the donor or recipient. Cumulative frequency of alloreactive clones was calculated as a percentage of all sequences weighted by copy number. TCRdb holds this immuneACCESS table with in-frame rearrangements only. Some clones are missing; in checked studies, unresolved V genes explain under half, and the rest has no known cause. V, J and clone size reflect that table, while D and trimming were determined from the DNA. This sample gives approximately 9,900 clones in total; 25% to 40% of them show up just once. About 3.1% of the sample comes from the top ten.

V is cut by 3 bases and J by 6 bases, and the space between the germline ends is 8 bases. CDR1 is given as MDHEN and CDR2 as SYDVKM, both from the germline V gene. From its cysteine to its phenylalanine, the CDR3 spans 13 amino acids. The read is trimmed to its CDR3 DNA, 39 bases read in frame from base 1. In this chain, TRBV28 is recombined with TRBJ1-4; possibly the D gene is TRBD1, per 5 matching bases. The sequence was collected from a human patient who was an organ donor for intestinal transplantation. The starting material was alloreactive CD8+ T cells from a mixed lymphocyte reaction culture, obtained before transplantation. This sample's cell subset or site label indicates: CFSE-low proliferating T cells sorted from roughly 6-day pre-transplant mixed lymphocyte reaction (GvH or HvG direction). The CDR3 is CASSLGGDEKLFF. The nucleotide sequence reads TGTGCCAGCAGTTTGGGGGGGGATGAAAAACTGTTTTTT.